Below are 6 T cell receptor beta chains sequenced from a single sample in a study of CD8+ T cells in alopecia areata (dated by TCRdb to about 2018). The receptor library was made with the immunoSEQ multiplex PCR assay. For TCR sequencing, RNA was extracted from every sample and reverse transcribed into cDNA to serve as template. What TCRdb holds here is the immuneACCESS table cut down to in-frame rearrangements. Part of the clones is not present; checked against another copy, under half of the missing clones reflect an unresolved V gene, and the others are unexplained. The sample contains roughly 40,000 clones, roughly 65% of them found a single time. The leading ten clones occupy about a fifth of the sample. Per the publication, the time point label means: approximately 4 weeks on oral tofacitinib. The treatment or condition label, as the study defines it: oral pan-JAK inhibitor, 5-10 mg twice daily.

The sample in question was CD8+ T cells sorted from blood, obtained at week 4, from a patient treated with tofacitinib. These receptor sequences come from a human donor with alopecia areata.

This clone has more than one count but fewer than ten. The CDR3 bases are TGTGCCAGCAGCCTCGGGACGGTGAACACCGGGGAGCTGTTTTTT. Residues: CASSLGTVNTGELFF. The chain combines TRBV7-9 with TRBJ2-2; D may be TRBD1 or TRBD2 (5 bases each). This CDR3 has 15 residues. Per the germline V gene, CDR1 is SEHNR and CDR2 is FQNEAQ (reference sequence). The V end was cut by 5 bases, the J end by 1 base, with 11 bases between.

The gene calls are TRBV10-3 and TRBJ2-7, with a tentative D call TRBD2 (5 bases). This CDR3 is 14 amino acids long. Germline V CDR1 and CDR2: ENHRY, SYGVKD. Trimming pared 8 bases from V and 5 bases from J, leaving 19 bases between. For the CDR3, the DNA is TGTGCCATCGCCTCGAGTGGGCGAGCGGACGAGCAGTACTTC. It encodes CAIASSGRADEQYF.

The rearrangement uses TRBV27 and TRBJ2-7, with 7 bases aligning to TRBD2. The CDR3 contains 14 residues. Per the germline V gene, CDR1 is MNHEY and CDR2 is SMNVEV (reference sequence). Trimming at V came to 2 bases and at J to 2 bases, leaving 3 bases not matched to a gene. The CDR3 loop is CASSLGTTAYEQYF. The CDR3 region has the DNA TGTGCCAGCAGTTTAGGGACTACCGCCTACGAGCAGTACTTC.

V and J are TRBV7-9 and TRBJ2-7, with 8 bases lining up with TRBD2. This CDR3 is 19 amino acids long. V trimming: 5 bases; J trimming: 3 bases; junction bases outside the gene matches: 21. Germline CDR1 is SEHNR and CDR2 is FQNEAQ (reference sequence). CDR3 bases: TGTGCCAGCAGCCCCGCGGGAATGGGACTAGGTTCGATGATCTACGAGCAGTACTTC. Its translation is CASSPAGMGLGSMIYEQYF. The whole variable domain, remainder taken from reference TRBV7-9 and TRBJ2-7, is DTGVSQNPRHKITKRGQNVTFRCDPISEHNRLYWYRQTLGQGPEFLTYFQNEAQLEKSRLLSDRFSAERPKGSFSTLEIQRTEQGDSAMYLCASSPAGMGLGSMIYEQYFGPGTRLTVT.

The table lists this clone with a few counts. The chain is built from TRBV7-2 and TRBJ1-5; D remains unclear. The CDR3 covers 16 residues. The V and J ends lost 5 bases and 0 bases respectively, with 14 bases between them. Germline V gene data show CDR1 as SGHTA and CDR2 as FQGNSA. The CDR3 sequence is CASSNGGLFSNQPQHF. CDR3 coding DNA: TGTGCCAGCAGCAACGGAGGATTATTTAGCAATCAGCCCCAGCATTTT.

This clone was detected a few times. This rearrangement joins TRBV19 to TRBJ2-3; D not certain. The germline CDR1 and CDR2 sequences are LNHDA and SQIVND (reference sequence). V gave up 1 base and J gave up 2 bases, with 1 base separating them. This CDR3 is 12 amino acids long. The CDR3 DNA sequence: TGTGCCAGTAGTATAGCCACAGATACGCAGTATTTT. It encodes CASSIATDTQYF. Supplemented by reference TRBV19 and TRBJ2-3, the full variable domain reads DGGITQSPKYLFRKEGQNVTLSCEQNLNHDAMYWYRQDPGQGLRLIYYSQIVNDFQKGDIAEGYSVSREKKESFPLTVTSAQKNPTAFYLCASSIATDTQYFGPGTRLTVL.